Detailed here is one T cell receptor (beta chain). This entry belongs to a study of blood T cell repertoires in COVID-19. Overall study context: T cells, B-cell-depleted T cells, or PBMCs supplied cDNA or gDNA.

The table came from immunoSEQ multiplex PCR; TCRdb's copy has only in-frame clones and leaves some out. The top ten clones hold 8.4% of a sample with about 120,000 clones, 70% to 90% of them seen once. The CDR3 runs 18 residues. This receptor was identified in a woman aged 70-85 years who had recovered from COVID-19. Sequences were obtained from peripheral blood. The chain links TRBV21-1 to TRBJ2-1; the table's D call TRBD2 went unverified against the DNA. TRBV21-1 is a recognized pseudogene. CDR3 amino acids: CASSNRPSKFGETREQFF. The CDR3 coding sequence is TGTGCCAGCAGCAATAGGCCCTCAAAGTTCGGTGAGACTAGGGAGCAGTTCTTC.